These T cell receptor beta chains were read from a single sample in a study of prognosis after radiotherapy for stage I lung cancer. One entry per CDR3 protein results from TCRdb running MiXCR on the multiplex PCR reads. The table shows roughly 29,000 distinct CDR3 sequences, with more than 25% occurring only once. The material was PBMCs, obtained before or after stereotactic body radiation therapy (not recorded which). The source is a donor older than 45 with non-small cell lung cancer. Both conserved end residues are part of each CDR3. D genes are given only for firm matches. Expanded clones get a size class; other rows say once, few or many, or leave the size out.

size	J	V	D	DNA	CDR3
many	TRBJ2-7	TRBV20-1	TRBD2	TGCAGTGCTAGGCGAGCCCAGTTTGTTAGTGGGACTAGCTTAGACGAGCAGTACTTC	CSARRAQFVSGTSLDEQYF
many	TRBJ2-5	TRBV6-2/TRBV6-3	-	TGTGCCAGCAGCGGACATCCTCAAGAGACCCAGTACTTC	CASSGHPQETQYF
medium-sized	TRBJ2-1	TRBV7-2	-	TGTGCCAGCAGCTTAGCGTTGGCGACGGGTGAGCAGTTCTTC	CASSLALATGEQFF
many	TRBJ2-7	TRBV19	TRBD1	TGTGCCAGTAGTGGCTCCGGGACAGGGGTAAACGAGCAGTACTTC	CASSGSGTGVNEQYF
many	TRBJ2-1	TRBV6-1	TRBD2	TGTGCCAGCAGCTCGGGACTAGATTCGGATGAGCAGTTCTTC	CASSSGLDSDEQFF
many	TRBJ2-5	TRBV20-1	-	TGCAGTGCCCCCTACGGGGGCGGGGAGACCCAGTACTTC	CSAPYGGGETQYF
many	TRBJ1-1	TRBV15	-	TGTGCCACCAGCAGAGATAGGCCAGTAACTGAAGCTTTCTTT	CATSRDRPVTEAFF
-	TRBJ2-7	TRBV30	-	TGTGCCTGGGCAGGGTATTCCTACGAGCAGTACTTC	CAWAGYSYEQYF
many	TRBJ2-7	TRBV6-2/TRBV6-3	-	TGTGCCAGCAAATACCGGGACACCTCCTACGAGCAGTACTTC	CASKYRDTSYEQYF
-	TRBJ2-3	TRBV27	-	TGTGCCACTTCTTCCTCTATTACAGATACGCAGTATTTT	CATSSSITDTQYF
many	TRBJ2-7	TRBV6-2/TRBV6-3	TRBD1	TGTGCCAGCAGTCCCCGGGACAGACCCTACGAGCAGTACTTC	CASSPRDRPYEQYF
many	TRBJ2-7	TRBV11-2	-	TGTGCCAGCACCCTATCGACGGTGTCTCTCTCCTACGAGCAGTACTTC	CASTLSTVSLSYEQYF
many	TRBJ2-5	TRBV20-1	TRBD1	TGCAGTGCTATCCGGGACAGAAGTCACCAAGAGACCCAGTACTTC	CSAIRDRSHQETQYF
-	TRBJ1-1	TRBV11-2	-	TGCACCAGCAGCCTTGGTTTAGCCTCGGGGACTGAAGCTTTCTTT	CTSSLGLASGTEAFF
many	TRBJ2-5	TRBV11-2	-	TGTGCCAGCAGCCGAAATTCTATGCTTCAAGAGACCCAGTACTTC	CASSRNSMLQETQYF
many	TRBJ1-4	TRBV2	TRBD1	TGTGCCAGCAGCCGGAGACAGGGAAATGAAAAACTGTTTTTT	CASSRRQGNEKLFF
-	TRBJ2-1	TRBV6-2/TRBV6-3	TRBD2	TGTGCCAGCAGTGAAGTACTTGAGTCTAGCGGGAGCAGTGAGCAGTTCTTC	CASSEVLESSGSSEQFF
many	TRBJ1-6	TRBV2	-	TGTGCCAGCAGCACAGAGAGCTCCTATAATTCACCCCTCCACTTT	CASSTESSYNSPLHF
many	TRBJ2-5	TRBV28	TRBD2	TGTGCCAGCGCAGATCGGACTAGCGGGAGTGAGACCCAGTACTTC	CASADRTSGSETQYF
many	TRBJ2-7	TRBV10-3	-	TGTGCCATCAGGGGTTCCTCCTACGAGCAGTACTTC	CAIRGSSYEQYF
-	TRBJ2-3	TRBV7-9	-	TGTGCCAGCAGCGAGAGCCGGTACTTGCGCACAGATACGCAGTATTTT	CASSESRYLRTDTQYF
many	TRBJ2-6	TRBV5-6	-	TGTGCCAGCAGCCTCAGGGGGAGGGTCCTTTATACTGGGGCCAACGTCCTGACTTTC	CASSLRGRVLYTGANVLTF
many	TRBJ2-7	TRBV11-2	-	TGTGCCAGCAGCTTATACAGCGCGGCGGCGAGCTCCTACGAGCAGTACTTC	CASSLYSAAASSYEQYF
-	TRBJ2-1	TRBV27	TRBD1	TGTGCCAGCCGGGACAGGGCTTCCAATGAGCAGTTCTTC	CASRDRASNEQFF
many	TRBJ2-1	TRBV2	-	TGTGCCAGCAGGGCCCCCGGGGGAGGGCAGTTCTTC	CASRAPGGGQFF
many	TRBJ2-7	TRBV3-1	-	TGTGCCAGCAGCCAAATCGGTGTCGAGCAGTACTTC	CASSQIGVEQYF
-	TRBJ1-5	TRBV6-1	TRBD1	TGTGCCAGCAGGATAGACCTACAGGGGGCCAAGCCCCAGCATTTT	CASRIDLQGAKPQHF
many	TRBJ2-2	TRBV11-3	-	TGTGCCAGCAGCTTAGAAGGGGTCACCGGGGAGCTGTTTTTT	CASSLEGVTGELFF
many	TRBJ2-4	TRBV19	TRBD2	TGTGCCAGTCGACCCCGACTAGCGGGAGGGCCGGGAAACATTCAGTACTTC	CASRPRLAGGPGNIQYF
many	TRBJ1-4	TRBV6-8	TRBD1	TGTGCCAGCAGGACAACTAGACAGGGGGCTGATGAAAAACTGTTTTTT	CASRTTRQGADEKLFF
many	TRBJ1-2	TRBV5-1	-	TGCGCCAGCAGCTTGGGGACAACGACTAACTATGGCTACACCTTC	CASSLGTTTNYGYTF
many	TRBJ1-6	TRBV5-1	TRBD1	TGCGCCAGCAGCTTCGGACAGGGGGTTTACAATTCACCCCTCCACTTT	CASSFGQGVYNSPLHF
medium-sized	TRBJ1-6	TRBV5-1	TRBD1	TGCGCCAGCAGCTTGCAGGGGGAGCAGAATAATTCACCCCTCCACTTT	CASSLQGEQNNSPLHF
-	TRBJ2-3	TRBV9	-	TGTGCCAGCAGCGTAGCCGGGGCTGCAGATACGCAGTATTTT	CASSVAGAADTQYF
many	TRBJ1-6	TRBV30	-	TGTGCCTGGAGTCCAATCGTTCATTCACCCCTCCACTTT	CAWSPIVHSPLHF
many	TRBJ2-2	TRBV7-9	-	TGTGCCAGCAGCTTACGGCAGGGGAGCACCGGGGAGCTGTTTTTT	CASSLRQGSTGELFF
many	TRBJ2-7	TRBV7-9	-	TGTGCCAGCAGCCCCCCTGCCTTGGAATACGAGCAGTACTTC	CASSPPALEYEQYF